One T cell receptor (beta chain) is described in this entry. Its antigen is currently unknown. The data derive from a study of shared clonotypes between healthy human individuals. Findings and caveats of the study: Across a few donors, naive CD4 shared 5% to 6.5%, naive CD8 around 3.8%, memory CD4 more than 2%, memory CD8 0.4% to 0.5%. Relative to clonotypes present in all four donors, those not shared had lower generation probabilities. Naive subsets, compared against memory subsets, generally had larger estimated richness values.

CDR1 is LNHDA, CDR2 SQIVND, per germline (reference sequence). J lost 9 bases, V lost 6 bases, and 12 bases had no gene match. The CDR3 sequence is 15 residues long. A CD45RA-negative memory subset and a CD45RA+ naive subset were separated from the CD4+ cells. Here immunoSEQ multiplex PCR was the method, and the copy in TCRdb shows in-frame clones only, minus some. This table has some 500,000 clones, 90% to 96% appearing once. The V gene is TRBV19, the J gene TRBJ2-1, with 9 bases aligning to TRBD1. Sequenced sample: naive CD4+ T cells sorted from blood. This sample's subset: CD45RA+ positively selected. This sequence was found in a woman under 40 in good health. The CDR3 nucleotides are TGTGCCAGTAGCCGCACCGGGACAGGGTATTCTGAGCAGTTCTTC. This sequence encodes CASSRTGTGYSEQFF.